These T cell receptor beta chains were read from a single sample in a study of blood T cell repertoires in COVID-19. Sequenced by immunoSEQ multiplex PCR; TCRdb stores in-frame clones only, minus some. Found here are 150,000 or so clones, 65% to 90% of them singletons; the top ten hold roughly 12%. Sequences were obtained from peripheral blood. These receptors came from an older woman with COVID-19, enrolled during active disease. Each CDR3 is given with its conserved first and last residue. D genes are given only for firm matches. Size is omitted from some rows. Given values are once, few, many or a class for expanded clones.

clone size: many
D gene: TRBD1
J gene: TRBJ1-5
V gene: TRBV7-9
CDR3 protein: CASSARTGGNQPQHF
CDR3 DNA: TGTGCCAGCAGCGCTCGGACAGGGGGCAATCAGCCCCAGCATTTT

clone size: NA
D gene: NA
J gene: TRBJ2-6
V gene: TRBV9
CDR3 protein: CASSVERGYFSGANVLTF
CDR3 DNA: TGTGCCAGCAGCGTAGAAAGGGGCTACTTCTCTGGGGCCAACGTCCTGACTTTC

clone size: NA
D gene: NA
J gene: TRBJ1-4
V gene: TRBV4-2
CDR3 protein: CASRLGGSSTNEKLFF
CDR3 DNA: TGTGCCAGCCGTCTCGGGGGGTCAAGCACTAATGAAAAACTGTTTTTT

clone size: NA
D gene: NA
J gene: TRBJ1-1
V gene: TRBV6-5
CDR3 protein: CASSSPGGGLTEAFF
CDR3 DNA: TGTGCCAGCAGTTCCCCGGGGGGAGGGCTCACTGAAGCTTTCTTT

clone size: many
D gene: NA
J gene: TRBJ1-5
V gene: TRBV19
CDR3 protein: CASREQGENQPQHF
CDR3 DNA: TGTGCCAGTAGGGAACAGGGAGAAAATCAGCCCCAGCATTTT

clone size: NA
D gene: NA
J gene: TRBJ2-1
V gene: TRBV9
CDR3 protein: CASSVGRSYNEQFF
CDR3 DNA: TGTGCCAGCAGCGTGGGCCGGTCTTACAATGAGCAGTTCTTC

clone size: NA
D gene: NA
J gene: TRBJ1-2
V gene: TRBV6-5
CDR3 protein: CASASFGRGNYGYTF
CDR3 DNA: TGTGCCAGCGCAAGTTTCGGGAGGGGTAACTATGGCTACACCTTC

clone size: NA
D gene: NA
J gene: TRBJ1-5
V gene: TRBV6-5
CDR3 protein: CASGQSNQPQHF
CDR3 DNA: TGTGCCAGCGGCCAGAGCAATCAGCCCCAGCATTTT

clone size: NA
D gene: NA
J gene: TRBJ1-1
V gene: TRBV3-1/TRBV3-2
CDR3 protein: CASSPWGVLTEAFF
CDR3 DNA: TGTGCCAGCAGCCCCTGGGGAGTCCTCACTGAAGCTTTCTTT

clone size: NA
D gene: NA
J gene: TRBJ2-3
V gene: TRBV7-3
CDR3 protein: CASSQLSPDTQYF
CDR3 DNA: TGTGCCAGCAGCCAACTTAGTCCAGATACGCAGTATTTT

clone size: NA
D gene: NA
J gene: TRBJ1-3
V gene: TRBV6-5
CDR3 protein: CASSTAASGNTIYF
CDR3 DNA: TGTGCCAGCAGTACAGCTGCCTCTGGAAACACCATATATTTT

clone size: NA
D gene: TRBD1
J gene: TRBJ1-5
V gene: TRBV7-9
CDR3 protein: CASSHNRGPPHF
CDR3 DNA: TGTGCCAGCAGCCACAACAGGGGTCCCCCGCATTTT

clone size: NA
D gene: NA
J gene: TRBJ1-1
V gene: TRBV12-5
CDR3 protein: CASGPARGTEAFF
CDR3 DNA: TGTGCTAGTGGCCCCGCCCGAGGCACTGAAGCTTTCTTT

clone size: NA
D gene: TRBD2
J gene: TRBJ2-6
V gene: TRBV3-1/TRBV3-2
CDR3 protein: CASSPRVAGNSGANVLTF
CDR3 DNA: TGTGCCAGCAGCCCCCGGGTAGCGGGGAACTCTGGGGCCAACGTCCTGACTTTC

clone size: NA
D gene: NA
J gene: TRBJ1-6
V gene: TRBV30
CDR3 protein: CAWSVRGQRSPLHF
CDR3 DNA: TGTGCCTGGAGTGTAAGAGGACAGCGTTCACCCCTCCACTTT

clone size: NA
D gene: TRBD2
J gene: TRBJ2-1
V gene: TRBV19
CDR3 protein: CASSWLAGGPNEQFF
CDR3 DNA: TGTGCCAGTAGTTGGCTAGCGGGAGGGCCTAATGAGCAGTTCTTC

clone size: NA
D gene: NA
J gene: TRBJ2-7
V gene: TRBV27
CDR3 protein: CASSLTGEYEQYF
CDR3 DNA: TGTGCCAGCAGTTTAACGGGAGAGTACGAGCAGTACTTC

clone size: NA
D gene: NA
J gene: TRBJ1-1
V gene: TRBV6-5
CDR3 protein: CASRRDRSEAFF
CDR3 DNA: TGTGCCAGCAGACGAGACAGGAGTGAAGCTTTCTTT

clone size: NA
D gene: TRBD2
J gene: TRBJ2-3
V gene: TRBV27
CDR3 protein: CASSLAGGTDTQYF
CDR3 DNA: TGTGCCAGCAGTTTAGCGGGAGGAACAGATACGCAGTATTTT

clone size: NA
D gene: TRBD2
J gene: TRBJ2-1
V gene: TRBV5-1
CDR3 protein: CASSLTPGTSGLHAYNEQFF
CDR3 DNA: TGCGCCAGCAGCTTGACGCCTGGGACTAGCGGACTACATGCCTACAATGAGCAGTTCTTC

clone size: NA
D gene: NA
J gene: TRBJ1-6
V gene: TRBV15
CDR3 protein: CATSGGRPQNSPLHF
CDR3 DNA: TGTGCCACCAGCGGGGGGAGACCTCAGAATTCACCCCTCCACTTT

clone size: NA
D gene: TRBD2
J gene: TRBJ2-5
V gene: TRBV5-5
CDR3 protein: CASSLGEGLAGGQETQYF
CDR3 DNA: TGTGCCAGCAGCTTGGGAGAGGGACTAGCGGGGGGCCAAGAGACCCAGTACTTC

clone size: NA
D gene: TRBD1
J gene: TRBJ1-1
V gene: TRBV29-1
CDR3 protein: CSVDRGRTTEAFF
CDR3 DNA: TGCAGCGTGGACAGGGGGCGGACCACTGAAGCTTTCTTT

clone size: NA
D gene: TRBD1
J gene: TRBJ1-4
V gene: TRBV7-9
CDR3 protein: CASSRTGTGEEKLFF
CDR3 DNA: TGTGCCAGCAGCCGAACAGGGACAGGGGAAGAAAAACTGTTTTTT

clone size: few
D gene: TRBD1
J gene: TRBJ1-1
V gene: TRBV5-1
CDR3 protein: CASTQGAARTEAFF
CDR3 DNA: TGCGCCAGCACCCAGGGGGCAGCGAGGACTGAAGCTTTCTTT

clone size: NA
D gene: TRBD2
J gene: TRBJ2-1
V gene: TRBV9
CDR3 protein: CASSPEGGLAGGSSYNEQFF
CDR3 DNA: TGTGCCAGCAGCCCGGAGGGGGGACTAGCGGGAGGGAGCTCCTACAATGAGCAGTTCTTC

clone size: NA
D gene: NA
J gene: TRBJ2-2
V gene: TRBV3-1/TRBV3-2
CDR3 protein: CASSQRIAVAGELFF
CDR3 DNA: TGTGCCAGCAGCCAAAGAATAGCCGTCGCCGGGGAGCTGTTTTTT

clone size: few
D gene: TRBD2
J gene: TRBJ2-2
V gene: TRBV6-5
CDR3 protein: CASRPLAGVTGELFF
CDR3 DNA: TGTGCCAGCCGTCCCCTAGCGGGAGTAACCGGGGAGCTGTTTTTT

clone size: few
D gene: NA
J gene: TRBJ1-2
V gene: TRBV5-5
CDR3 protein: CASSRDVYGYTF
CDR3 DNA: TGTGCCAGCAGCCGAGATGTCTATGGCTACACCTTC

clone size: NA
D gene: NA
J gene: TRBJ2-4
V gene: TRBV5-6
CDR3 protein: CASSLSQLRGAKNIQYF
CDR3 DNA: TGTGCCAGCAGCTTATCCCAACTCAGGGGAGCCAAAAACATTCAGTACTTC

clone size: NA
D gene: TRBD1
J gene: TRBJ1-5
V gene: TRBV5-8
CDR3 protein: CASSPRDRGNQPQHF
CDR3 DNA: TGTGCCAGCAGCCCCAGGGACAGGGGTAATCAGCCCCAGCATTTT

clone size: NA
D gene: NA
J gene: TRBJ2-3
V gene: TRBV14
CDR3 protein: CASSRTNPVADTQYF
CDR3 DNA: TGTGCCAGCAGCCGGACTAATCCCGTGGCAGATACGCAGTATTTT

clone size: NA
D gene: NA
J gene: TRBJ1-5
V gene: TRBV3-1/TRBV3-2
CDR3 protein: CASSQEPLRQPQHF
CDR3 DNA: TGTGCCAGCAGCCAAGAGCCATTACGGCAGCCCCAGCATTTT

clone size: NA
D gene: TRBD1
J gene: TRBJ2-2
V gene: TRBV7-2
CDR3 protein: CASSLLGQGISTGELFF
CDR3 DNA: TGTGCCAGCAGCTTACTCGGACAGGGAATAAGCACCGGGGAGCTGTTTTTT

clone size: few
D gene: NA
J gene: TRBJ1-5
V gene: TRBV5-1
CDR3 protein: CASSLEAGGNQPQHF
CDR3 DNA: TGCGCCAGCAGCTTGGAGGCAGGGGGCAATCAGCCCCAGCATTTT

clone size: NA
D gene: TRBD1
J gene: TRBJ1-2
V gene: TRBV3-1/TRBV3-2
CDR3 protein: CASSQGQGHGYTF
CDR3 DNA: TGTGCCAGCAGCCAAGGACAGGGACATGGCTACACCTTC

clone size: NA
D gene: NA
J gene: TRBJ2-1
V gene: TRBV5-1
CDR3 protein: CASREGGPVNEQFF
CDR3 DNA: TGCGCCAGCAGAGAAGGAGGGCCGGTCAATGAGCAGTTCTTC

clone size: NA
D gene: TRBD2
J gene: TRBJ2-4
V gene: TRBV10-3
CDR3 protein: CAISPGGASGSTLAKNIQYF
CDR3 DNA: TGTGCCATCAGCCCAGGCGGGGCTAGCGGGAGTACCTTAGCCAAAAACATTCAGTACTTC

clone size: NA
D gene: TRBD2
J gene: TRBJ2-2
V gene: TRBV7-9
CDR3 protein: CASSLGGTSSAGELFF
CDR3 DNA: TGTGCCAGCAGCTTAGGGGGGACTAGCTCCGCCGGGGAGCTGTTTTTT

clone size: NA
D gene: NA
J gene: TRBJ1-1
V gene: TRBV3-1/TRBV3-2
CDR3 protein: CASSHQGPGAFF
CDR3 DNA: TGTGCCAGCAGCCATCAGGGCCCTGGCGCTTTCTTT

clone size: NA
D gene: NA
J gene: TRBJ1-1
V gene: TRBV7-6
CDR3 protein: CASSPQTVLNTEAFF
CDR3 DNA: TGTGCCAGCAGCCCTCAGACAGTTCTTAACACTGAAGCTTTCTTT

clone size: NA
D gene: TRBD1
J gene: TRBJ1-1
V gene: TRBV18
CDR3 protein: CASSPWTGGENTEAFF
CDR3 DNA: TGTGCCAGCTCACCTTGGACAGGGGGGGAGAACACTGAAGCTTTCTTT

clone size: NA
D gene: TRBD1
J gene: TRBJ1-3
V gene: TRBV14
CDR3 protein: CASTGRQGSGNTIYF
CDR3 DNA: TGTGCCAGCACCGGGAGACAGGGGTCTGGAAACACCATATATTTT

clone size: NA
D gene: NA
J gene: TRBJ1-1
V gene: TRBV5-4
CDR3 protein: CASSLGQANTEAFF
CDR3 DNA: TGTGCCAGCAGCTTGGGACAGGCGAACACTGAAGCTTTCTTT

clone size: NA
D gene: NA
J gene: TRBJ1-1
V gene: TRBV19
CDR3 protein: CASSVRANTEAFF
CDR3 DNA: TGTGCCAGTAGCGTCAGGGCCAACACTGAAGCTTTCTTT

clone size: NA
D gene: NA
J gene: TRBJ2-5
V gene: TRBV10-1
CDR3 protein: CASSEEGLDSQYF
CDR3 DNA: TGCGCCAGCAGTGAGGAGGGATTAGATTCCCAGTACTTC

clone size: NA
D gene: NA
J gene: TRBJ2-2
V gene: TRBV19
CDR3 protein: CASSPPRGRGNTGELFF
CDR3 DNA: TGTGCCAGTAGTCCTCCTAGGGGGAGGGGAAACACCGGGGAGCTGTTTTTT

clone size: once
D gene: NA
J gene: TRBJ1-1
V gene: TRBV13
CDR3 protein: CASSTILTGLRTEAFF
CDR3 DNA: TGTGCCAGCAGCACAATCCTCACAGGGTTACGGACTGAAGCTTTCTTT

clone size: NA
D gene: TRBD1
J gene: TRBJ1-1
V gene: TRBV6-5
CDR3 protein: CAGDRGGTEAFF
CDR3 DNA: TGTGCCGGAGACAGGGGTGGCACTGAAGCTTTCTTT

clone size: NA
D gene: NA
J gene: TRBJ1-1
V gene: TRBV12-3/TRBV12-4
CDR3 protein: CASRADRNTEAFF
CDR3 DNA: TGTGCCAGCAGAGCTGATCGGAACACTGAAGCTTTCTTT

clone size: NA
D gene: NA
J gene: TRBJ2-1
V gene: TRBV5-4
CDR3 protein: CASSFYPGHRLIYNEQFF
CDR3 DNA: TGTGCCAGCAGCTTTTACCCGGGACACCGCCTAATCTACAATGAGCAGTTCTTC

clone size: NA
D gene: TRBD1
J gene: TRBJ1-2
V gene: TRBV5-5
CDR3 protein: CASSLGGTGYGYTF
CDR3 DNA: TGTGCCAGCAGCTTGGGTGGGACAGGGTATGGCTACACCTTC

clone size: NA
D gene: NA
J gene: TRBJ1-6
V gene: TRBV7-3
CDR3 protein: CASSLNPRANSPLHF
CDR3 DNA: TGTGCCAGCAGCTTAAATCCCAGGGCTAATTCACCCCTCCACTTT

clone size: NA
D gene: NA
J gene: TRBJ1-5
V gene: TRBV6-5
CDR3 protein: CASSYPTQGVQPQHF
CDR3 DNA: TGTGCCAGCAGTTACCCGACCCAAGGGGTTCAGCCCCAGCATTTT